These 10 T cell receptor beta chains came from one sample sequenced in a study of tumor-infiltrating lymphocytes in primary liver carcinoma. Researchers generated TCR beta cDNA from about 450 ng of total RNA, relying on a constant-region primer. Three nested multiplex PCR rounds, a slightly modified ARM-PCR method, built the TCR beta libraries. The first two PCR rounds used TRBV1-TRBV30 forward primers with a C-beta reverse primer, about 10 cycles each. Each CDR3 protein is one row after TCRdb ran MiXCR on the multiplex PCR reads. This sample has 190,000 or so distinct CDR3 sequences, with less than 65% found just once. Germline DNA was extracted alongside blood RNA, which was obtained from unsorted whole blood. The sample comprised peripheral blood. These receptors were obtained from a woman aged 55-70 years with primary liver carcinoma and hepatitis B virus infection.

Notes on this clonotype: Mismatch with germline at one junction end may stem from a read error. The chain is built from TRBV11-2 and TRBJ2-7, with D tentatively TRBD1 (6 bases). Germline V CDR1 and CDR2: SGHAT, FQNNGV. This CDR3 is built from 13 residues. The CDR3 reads CASNLGGAYEQYF. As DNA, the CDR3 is TGTGCCAGCAACTTAGGGGGAGCATACGAGCAGTACTTC. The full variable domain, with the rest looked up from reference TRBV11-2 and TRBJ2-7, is EAGVAQSPRYKIIEKRQSVAFWCNPISGHATLYWYQQILGQGPKLLIQFQNNGVVDDSQLPKDRFSAERLKGVDSTLKIQPAKLEDSAVYLCASNLGGAYEQYFGPGTRLTVT.

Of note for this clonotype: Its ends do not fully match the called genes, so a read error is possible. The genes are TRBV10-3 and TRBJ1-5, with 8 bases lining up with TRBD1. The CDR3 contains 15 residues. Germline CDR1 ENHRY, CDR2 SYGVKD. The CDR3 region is CATDTTGASNQPQHF. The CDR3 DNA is TGTGCCACTGACACGACAGGGGCGAGCAATCAGCCCCAGCATTTC.

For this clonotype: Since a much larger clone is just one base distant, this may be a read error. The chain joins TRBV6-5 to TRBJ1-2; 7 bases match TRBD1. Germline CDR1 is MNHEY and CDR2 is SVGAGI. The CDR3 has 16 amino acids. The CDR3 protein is CASSSRGQPENYDYTF. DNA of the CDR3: TGTGCCAGCAGCTCAAGGGGGCAACCAGAAAACTATGACTACACCTTC.

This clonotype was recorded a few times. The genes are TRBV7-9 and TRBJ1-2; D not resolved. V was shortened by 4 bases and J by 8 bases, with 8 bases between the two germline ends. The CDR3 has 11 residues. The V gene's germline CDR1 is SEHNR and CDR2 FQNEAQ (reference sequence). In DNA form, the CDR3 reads TGTGCCAGCAGCTCGACCAGCGGCTACACCTTC. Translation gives CASSSTSGYTF.

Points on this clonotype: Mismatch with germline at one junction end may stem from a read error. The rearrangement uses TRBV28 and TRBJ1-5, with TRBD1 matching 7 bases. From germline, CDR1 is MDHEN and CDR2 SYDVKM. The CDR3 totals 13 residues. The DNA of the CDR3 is TGTGCCATCCAGGGACAGCCCAATCGGCCCCAGCATTTT. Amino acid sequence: CAIQGQPNRPQHF.

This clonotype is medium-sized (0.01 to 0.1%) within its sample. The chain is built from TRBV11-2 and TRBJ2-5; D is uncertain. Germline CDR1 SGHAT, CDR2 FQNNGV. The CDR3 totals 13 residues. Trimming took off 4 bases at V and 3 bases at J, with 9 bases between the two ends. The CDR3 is CASSSHSEETQYF. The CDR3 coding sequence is TGTGCCAGCAGCTCCCACTCCGAAGAGACCCAGTACTTC.

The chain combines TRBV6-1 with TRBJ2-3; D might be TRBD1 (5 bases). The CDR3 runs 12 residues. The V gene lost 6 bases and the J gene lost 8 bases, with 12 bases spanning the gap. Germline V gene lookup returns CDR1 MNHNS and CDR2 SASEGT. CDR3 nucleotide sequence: TGTGCCAGCAGCGCCACAGGAGTTACGCAGTATTTT. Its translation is CASSATGVTQYF.

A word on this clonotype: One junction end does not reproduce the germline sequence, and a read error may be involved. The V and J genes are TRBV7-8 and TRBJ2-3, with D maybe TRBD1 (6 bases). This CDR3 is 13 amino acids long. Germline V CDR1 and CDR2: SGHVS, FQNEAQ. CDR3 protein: CVSSLAGADTQYF. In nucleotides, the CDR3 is TGTGTCAGCAGCTTAGCAGGGGCAGATACGCAGTATTTT.

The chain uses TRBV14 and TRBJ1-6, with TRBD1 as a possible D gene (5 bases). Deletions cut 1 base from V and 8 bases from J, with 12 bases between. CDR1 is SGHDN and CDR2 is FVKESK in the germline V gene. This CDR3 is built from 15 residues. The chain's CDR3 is CASSQGGWGDSPLHF. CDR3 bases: TGTGCCAGCAGCCAAGGGGGATGGGGGGATTCACCCCTCCACTTT.

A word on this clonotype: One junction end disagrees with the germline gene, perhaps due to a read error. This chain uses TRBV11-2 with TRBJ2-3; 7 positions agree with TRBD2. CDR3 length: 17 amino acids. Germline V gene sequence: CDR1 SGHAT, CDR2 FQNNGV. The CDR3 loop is CASSLVGLATSTNTQYF. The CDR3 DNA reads TGTGCCAGCAGCTTAGTGGGGCTTGCGACTAGCACAAATACGCAGTATTTT.